This T cell receptor beta chain comes out of a study of blood T cells in healthy people across ages. This clonotype has just a few counts. A J-beta primer mix and a sample-barcoded 5' primer were used in a second PCR of roughly 7 to 12 cycles. Each CDR3 protein is one row after TCRdb ran MiXCR on the 5' RACE reads. Here the sample spans more than 450,000 distinct CDR3 sequences, roughly a quarter being singletons. This CDR3 has 15 amino acids. V lost 0 bases and J lost 0, with 6 bases in between. The germline gives CDR1 SEHNR, CDR2 FQNEAQ (reference sequence). These records were also assigned to another study, of T cells of mothers and their children.

The gene calls are TRBV7-9 and TRBJ2-1; D is uncertain. Material for sequencing was blood. This receptor was identified in a boy between 2 and 10 years old in good health. This CDR3 reads CASSLALSSYNEQFF. For the CDR3, the DNA is TGTGCCAGCAGCTTAGCGCTCAGCTCCTACAATGAGCAGTTCTTC.